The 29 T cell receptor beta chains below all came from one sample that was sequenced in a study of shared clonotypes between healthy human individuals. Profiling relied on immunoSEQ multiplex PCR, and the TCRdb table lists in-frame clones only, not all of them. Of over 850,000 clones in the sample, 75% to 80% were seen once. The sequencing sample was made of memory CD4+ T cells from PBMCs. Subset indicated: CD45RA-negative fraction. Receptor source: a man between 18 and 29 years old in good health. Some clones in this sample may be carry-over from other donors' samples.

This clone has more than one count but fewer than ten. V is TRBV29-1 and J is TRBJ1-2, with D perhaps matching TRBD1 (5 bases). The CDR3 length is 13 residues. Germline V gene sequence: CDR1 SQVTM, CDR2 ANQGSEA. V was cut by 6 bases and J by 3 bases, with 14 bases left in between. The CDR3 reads CSVQGPGDYGYTF. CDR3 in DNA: TGCAGCGTGCAGGGTCCGGGTGACTATGGCTACACCTTC.

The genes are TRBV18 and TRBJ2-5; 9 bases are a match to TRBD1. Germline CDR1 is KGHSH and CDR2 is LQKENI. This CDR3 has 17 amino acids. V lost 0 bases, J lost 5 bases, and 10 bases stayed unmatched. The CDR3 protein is CASSPPSGTGLPETQYF. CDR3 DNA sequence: TGTGCCAGCTCACCACCGTCCGGGACAGGGCTTCCGGAGACCCAGTACTTC.

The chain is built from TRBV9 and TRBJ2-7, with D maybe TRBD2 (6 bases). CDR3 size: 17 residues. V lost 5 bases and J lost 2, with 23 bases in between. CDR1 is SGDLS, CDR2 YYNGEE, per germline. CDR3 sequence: CASSSGRPRSGAYEQYF. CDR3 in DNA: TGTGCCAGCAGTTCCGGCCGACCTCGTAGCGGCGCCTACGAGCAGTACTTC. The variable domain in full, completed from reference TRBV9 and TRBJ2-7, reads DSGVTQTPKHLITATGQRVTLRCSPRSGDLSVYWYQQSLDQGLQFLIQYYNGEERAKGNILERFSAQQFPDLHSELNLSSLELGDSALYFCASSSGRPRSGAYEQYFGPGTRLTVT.

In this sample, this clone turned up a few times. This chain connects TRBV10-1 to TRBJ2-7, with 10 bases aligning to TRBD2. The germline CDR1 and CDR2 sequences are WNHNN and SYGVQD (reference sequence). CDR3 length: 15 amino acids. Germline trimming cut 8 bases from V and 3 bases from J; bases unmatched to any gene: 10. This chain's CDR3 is CASSPGASGSYEQYF. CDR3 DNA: TGCGCCAGCTCACCCGGGGCTAGCGGGAGCTACGAGCAGTACTTC.

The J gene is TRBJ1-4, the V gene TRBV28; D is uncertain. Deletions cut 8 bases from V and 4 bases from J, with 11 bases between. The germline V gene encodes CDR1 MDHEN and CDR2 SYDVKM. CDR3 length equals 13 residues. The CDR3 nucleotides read TGTGCCAGCGCAGAACAGAATAATGAAAAACTGTTTTTT. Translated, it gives CASAEQNNEKLFF.

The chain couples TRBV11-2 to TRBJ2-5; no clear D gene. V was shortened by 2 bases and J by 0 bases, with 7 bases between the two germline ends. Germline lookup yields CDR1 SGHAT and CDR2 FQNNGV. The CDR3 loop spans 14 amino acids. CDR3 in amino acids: CASSLTRYQETQYF. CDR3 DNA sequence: TGTGCCAGCAGCTTAACCCGGTACCAAGAGACCCAGTACTTC.

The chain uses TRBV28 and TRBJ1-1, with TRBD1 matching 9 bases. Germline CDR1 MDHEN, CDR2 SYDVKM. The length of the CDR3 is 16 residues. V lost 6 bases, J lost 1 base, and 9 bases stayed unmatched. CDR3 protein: CASRQFPGQGNTEAFF. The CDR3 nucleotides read TGTGCCAGCAGACAATTCCCGGGACAGGGGAACACTGAAGCTTTCTTT.

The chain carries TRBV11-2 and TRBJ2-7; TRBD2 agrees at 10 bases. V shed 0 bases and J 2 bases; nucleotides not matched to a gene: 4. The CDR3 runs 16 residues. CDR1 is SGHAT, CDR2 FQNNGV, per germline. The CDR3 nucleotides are TGTGCCAGCAGCTTAGATCCCAGCGGGAGGGCCTACGAGCAGTACTTC. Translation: CASSLDPSGRAYEQYF.

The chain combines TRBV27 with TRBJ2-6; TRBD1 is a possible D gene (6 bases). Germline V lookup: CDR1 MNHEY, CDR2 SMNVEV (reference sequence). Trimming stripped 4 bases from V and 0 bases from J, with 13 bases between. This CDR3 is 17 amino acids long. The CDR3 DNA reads TGTGCCAGCAGTTCGGACAGACCTGTCTCTGGGGCCAACGTCCTGACTTTC. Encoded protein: CASSSDRPVSGANVLTF.

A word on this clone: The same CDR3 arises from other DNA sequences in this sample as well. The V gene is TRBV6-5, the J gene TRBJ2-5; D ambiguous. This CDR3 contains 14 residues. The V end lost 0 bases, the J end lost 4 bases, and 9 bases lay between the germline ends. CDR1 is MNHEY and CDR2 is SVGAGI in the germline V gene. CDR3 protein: CASSYSAGGETQYF. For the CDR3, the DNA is TGTGCCAGCAGTTACTCGGCAGGTGGAGAGACCCAGTACTTC.

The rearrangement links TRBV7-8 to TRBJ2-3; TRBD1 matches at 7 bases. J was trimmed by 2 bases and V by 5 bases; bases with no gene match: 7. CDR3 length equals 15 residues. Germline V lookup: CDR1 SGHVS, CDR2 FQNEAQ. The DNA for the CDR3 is TGTGCCAGCAGCATTCGACAGGGATCCACAGATACGCAGTATTTT. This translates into CASSIRQGSTDTQYF.

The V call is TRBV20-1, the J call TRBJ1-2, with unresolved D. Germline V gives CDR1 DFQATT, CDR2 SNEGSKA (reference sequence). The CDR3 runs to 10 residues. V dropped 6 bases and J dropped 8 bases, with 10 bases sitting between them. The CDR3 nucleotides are TGCAGTGCCCCCTGGAGAGGCTACACCTTC. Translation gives CSAPWRGYTF.

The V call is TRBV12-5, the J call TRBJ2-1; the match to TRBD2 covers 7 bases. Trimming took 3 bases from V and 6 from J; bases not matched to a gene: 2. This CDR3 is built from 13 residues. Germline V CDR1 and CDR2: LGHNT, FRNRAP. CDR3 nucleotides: TGTGCTAGTGGTTTTGGGACTACCAATGAGCAGTTCTTC. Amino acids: CASGFGTTNEQFF.

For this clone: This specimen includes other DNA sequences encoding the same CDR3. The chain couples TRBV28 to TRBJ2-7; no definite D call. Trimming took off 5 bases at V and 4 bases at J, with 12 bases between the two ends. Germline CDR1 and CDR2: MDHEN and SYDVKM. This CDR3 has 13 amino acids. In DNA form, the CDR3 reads TGTGCCAGCAGTAGCACGGGCCCGTACGAGCAGTACTTC. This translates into CASSSTGPYEQYF. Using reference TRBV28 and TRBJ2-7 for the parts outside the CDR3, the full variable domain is DVKVTQSSRYLVKRTGEKVFLECVQDMDHENMFWYRQDPGLGLRLIYFSYDVKMKEKGDIPEGYSVSREKKERFSLILESASTNQTSMYLCASSSTGPYEQYFGPGTRLTVT.

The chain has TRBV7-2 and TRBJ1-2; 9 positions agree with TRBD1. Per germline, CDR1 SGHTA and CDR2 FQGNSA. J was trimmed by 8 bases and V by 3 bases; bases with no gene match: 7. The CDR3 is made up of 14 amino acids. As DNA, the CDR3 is TGTGCCAGCAGCTTGGGCACAGGGGGCCAAGGCTACACCTTC. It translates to CASSLGTGGQGYTF.

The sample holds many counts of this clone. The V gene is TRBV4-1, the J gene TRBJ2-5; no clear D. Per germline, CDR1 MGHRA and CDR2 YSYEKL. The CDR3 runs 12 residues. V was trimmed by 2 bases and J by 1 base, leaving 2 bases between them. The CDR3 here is CASSQPQETQYF. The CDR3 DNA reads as TGCGCCAGCAGCCAACCCCAAGAGACCCAGTACTTC.

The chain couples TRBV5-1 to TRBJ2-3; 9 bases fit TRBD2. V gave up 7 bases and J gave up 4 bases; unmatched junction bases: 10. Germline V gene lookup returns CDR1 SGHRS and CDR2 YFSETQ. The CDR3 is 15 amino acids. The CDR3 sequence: CASSQGSGSADTQYF. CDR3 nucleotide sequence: TGCGCCAGCTCCCAAGGTAGCGGGAGTGCAGATACGCAGTATTTT.

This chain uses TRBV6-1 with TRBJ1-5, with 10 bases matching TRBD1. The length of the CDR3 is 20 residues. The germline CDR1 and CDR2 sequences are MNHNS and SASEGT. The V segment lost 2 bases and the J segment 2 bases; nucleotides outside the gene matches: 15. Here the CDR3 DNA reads TGTGCCAGCAGTGAAATAGCAGAGGACAGGGGGTTTGTGGGCAATCAGCCCCAGCATTTT. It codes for CASSEIAEDRGFVGNQPQHF.

For the CDR3, the DNA is TGTGCCAGCAGCGAACGGACAAACCCCTACGAGCAGTACTTC. This gives the protein CASSERTNPYEQYF. The chain carries TRBV9 and TRBJ2-7; weak D call: TRBD1 (5 bases). V was pared by 3 bases and J by 2 bases, with 12 bases between. This CDR3 spans 14 amino acids. Germline CDR1 SGDLS, CDR2 YYNGEE.

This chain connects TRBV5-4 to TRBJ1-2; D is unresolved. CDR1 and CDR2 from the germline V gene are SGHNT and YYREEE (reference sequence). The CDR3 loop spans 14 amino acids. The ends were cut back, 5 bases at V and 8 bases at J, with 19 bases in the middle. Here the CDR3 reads CASRDYREDGGYTF. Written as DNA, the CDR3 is TGTGCCAGCAGGGATTATCGGGAAGATGGCGGCTACACCTTC.

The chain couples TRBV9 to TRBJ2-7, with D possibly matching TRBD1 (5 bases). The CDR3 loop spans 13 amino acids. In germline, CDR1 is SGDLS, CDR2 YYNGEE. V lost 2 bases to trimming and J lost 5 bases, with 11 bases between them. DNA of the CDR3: TGTGCCAGCAGCGTGGACAACCGGGACGAGCAGTACTTC. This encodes CASSVDNRDEQYF. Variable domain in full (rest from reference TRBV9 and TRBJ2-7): DSGVTQTPKHLITATGQRVTLRCSPRSGDLSVYWYQQSLDQGLQFLIQYYNGEERAKGNILERFSAQQFPDLHSELNLSSLELGDSALYFCASSVDNRDEQYFGPGTRLTVT.

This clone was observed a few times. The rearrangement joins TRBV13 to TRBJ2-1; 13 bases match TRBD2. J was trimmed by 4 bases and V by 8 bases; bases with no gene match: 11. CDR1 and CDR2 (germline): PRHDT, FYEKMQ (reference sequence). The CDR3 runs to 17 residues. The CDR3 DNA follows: TGTGCCAGCCTTAGGCCACCGGGACTAGCGGGGTACAATGAGCAGTTCTTC. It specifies CASLRPPGLAGYNEQFF.

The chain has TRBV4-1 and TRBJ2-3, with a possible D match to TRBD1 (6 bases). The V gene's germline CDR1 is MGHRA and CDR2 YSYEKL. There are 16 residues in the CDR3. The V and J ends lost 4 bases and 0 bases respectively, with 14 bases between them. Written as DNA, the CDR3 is TGCGCCAGCAGCCGAGGACAGCAAACTAGCACAGATACGCAGTATTTT. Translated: CASSRGQQTSTDTQYF.

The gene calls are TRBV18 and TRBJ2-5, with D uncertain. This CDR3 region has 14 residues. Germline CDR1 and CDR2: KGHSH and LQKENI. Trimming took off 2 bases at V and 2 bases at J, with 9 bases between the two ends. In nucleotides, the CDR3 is TGTGCCAGCTCACCAAGAACAGCGCAAGAGACCCAGTACTTC. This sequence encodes CASSPRTAQETQYF.

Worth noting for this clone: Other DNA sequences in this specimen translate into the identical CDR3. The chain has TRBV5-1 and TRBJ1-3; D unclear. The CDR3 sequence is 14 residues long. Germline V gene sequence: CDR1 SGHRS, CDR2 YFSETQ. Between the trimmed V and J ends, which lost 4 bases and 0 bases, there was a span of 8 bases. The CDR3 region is CASSLSLSGNTIYF. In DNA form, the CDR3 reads TGCGCCAGCAGCCTCTCGCTCTCTGGAAACACCATATATTTT.

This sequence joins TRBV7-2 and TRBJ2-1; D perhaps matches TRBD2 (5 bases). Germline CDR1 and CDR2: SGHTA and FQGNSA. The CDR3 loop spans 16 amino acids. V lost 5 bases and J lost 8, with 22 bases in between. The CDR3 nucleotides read TGTGCCAGCAGCCCTAGCCTAGCCCCCCCCGGCGATGAGCAGTTCTTC. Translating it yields CASSPSLAPPGDEQFF.

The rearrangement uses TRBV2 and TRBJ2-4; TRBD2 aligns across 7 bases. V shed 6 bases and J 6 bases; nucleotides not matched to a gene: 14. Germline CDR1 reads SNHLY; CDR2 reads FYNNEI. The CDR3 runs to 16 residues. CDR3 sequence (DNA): TGTGCCAGCAGGCAATCTGAAGCGGGACTCGGAAACATTCAGTACTTC. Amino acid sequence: CASRQSEAGLGNIQYF. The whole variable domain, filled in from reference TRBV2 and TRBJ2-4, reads EPEVTQTPSHQVTQMGQEVILRCVPISNHLYFYWYRQILGQKVEFLVSFYNNEISEKSEIFDDQFSVERPDGSNFTLKIRSTKLEDSAMYFCASRQSEAGLGNIQYFGAGTRLSVL.

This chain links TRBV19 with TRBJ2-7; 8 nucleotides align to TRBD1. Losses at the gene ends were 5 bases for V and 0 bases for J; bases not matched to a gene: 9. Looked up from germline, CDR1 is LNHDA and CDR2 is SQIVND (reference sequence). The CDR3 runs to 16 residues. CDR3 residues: CASSPRQGTSSYEQYF. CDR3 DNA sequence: TGTGCCAGTAGTCCTAGACAGGGGACGAGCTCCTACGAGCAGTACTTC.

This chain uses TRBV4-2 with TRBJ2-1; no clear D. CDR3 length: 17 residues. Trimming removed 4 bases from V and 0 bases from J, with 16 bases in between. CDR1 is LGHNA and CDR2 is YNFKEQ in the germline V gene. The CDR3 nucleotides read TGTGCCAGCAGCCCTCGGGTTGGTTCTAGCTCCTACAATGAGCAGTTCTTC. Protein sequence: CASSPRVGSSSYNEQFF.